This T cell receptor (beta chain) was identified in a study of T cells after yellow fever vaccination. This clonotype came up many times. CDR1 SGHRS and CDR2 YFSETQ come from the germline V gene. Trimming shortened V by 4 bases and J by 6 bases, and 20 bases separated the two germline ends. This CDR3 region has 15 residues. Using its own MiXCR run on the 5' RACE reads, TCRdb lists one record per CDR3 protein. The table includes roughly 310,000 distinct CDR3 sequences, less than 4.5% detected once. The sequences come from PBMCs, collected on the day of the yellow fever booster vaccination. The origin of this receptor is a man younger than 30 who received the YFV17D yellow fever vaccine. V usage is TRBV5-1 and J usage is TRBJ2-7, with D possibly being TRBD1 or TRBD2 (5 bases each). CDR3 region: CASSPRGPGDLEQYF. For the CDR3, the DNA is TGCGCCAGCAGCCCCCGGGGCCCCGGCGATCTCGAGCAGTACTTC.